This TCR beta chain was found in a study of cytomegalovirus exposure and HLA in healthy donors (TCRdb year 2017). Turning to the overall study: According to a later analysis, the 120 or so validation repertoires were produced on the same platform as the approximately 600 repertoires of the first cohort. To predict cytomegalovirus infection status, the study brought together high-throughput TCR immunosequencing, statistical association of individual TCRs with disease status, and machine learning. The study aimed to test whether signatures of past pathogen exposure could be identified by cataloging public T cell receptors. A separate validation cohort of roughly 110 different subjects was used in addition to the approximately 700-subject first cohort. The investigation overall reported the following: The authors suggested that the approach could potentially be extended to other disease states and immunological phenotypes. Cytomegalovirus status was reported to be diagnosed by the classifier with high specificity and sensitivity in both the original and validation cohorts. Subsequent analysis determined that TCRs grouped into clusters in the first cohort also showed a tendency toward co-occurrence across the roughly 110 validation repertoires, and 85% to 95% of cluster scores exceeded 0. A later analysis lacked HLA typing for the validation cohort, so it scored co-occurrence in that cohort across all 130 or so repertoires. In the study, some 160 TCR beta chains were listed as associated with cytomegalovirus. In vitro tests confirmed that a few of the cytomegalovirus-associated TCR beta chains recognize cytomegalovirus antigens. Across donors, most TCR sequences were observed very rarely, whereas some public TCRs were present in many individuals.

The CDR3 runs 14 amino acids, cysteine and phenylalanine included. Only the CDR3 region is kept as DNA, spanning 42 bases read in frame from base 1. The junction shows trimming of 5 bases on V and 10 bases on J, and the gene matches do not reach 11 bases of it. CDR1 and CDR2, looked up from the germline V gene, are MGHDK and SYGVNS. The donors belonged to the validation cohort of approximately 130 subjects, which was separate from the roughly 700-subject first cohort. With respect to this clone: Its antigen has not been determined. Base qualities are not provided; no much larger clone lies one nucleotide away.

Library preparation employed the immunoSEQ multiplex PCR assay. The authors processed their data as follows. To diagnose cytomegalovirus status from the catalog of TCR beta chain sequences, a statistical classification framework was built. The table was pulled from immuneACCESS by TCRdb, which kept in-frame rearrangements only. Such tables lose some clones; where checked, under half of the loss comes from unresolved V genes, and the rest has no known cause. V and J calls plus clone size are reproduced from that table; the DNA served to infer D and trimming. Here the sample has about 120,000 clones; over 85% occur a single time. The top ten hold less than 2% of the sample.

The sequenced sample was PBMCs. The V and J genes are TRBV25-1 and TRBJ1-1; a stretch of 9 junction bases matches TRBD1. This TCR came from a woman younger than 30 in good health and CMV-seronegative. The CDR3 reads as follows: CASSKPGTGLRAFF. The DNA sequence is as follows: TGTGCCAGCAGTAAGCCCGGGACAGGGCTTCGAGCTTTCTTT.